The TCR beta chain under discussion was sequenced for a study of shared clonotypes between healthy human individuals. In the naive CD8 group, cells lacked CD45RO and were positively selected for CCR7, so terminally differentiated effector memory CD45RA+ cells were left out. Sorted-subset replicate PCR reactions contained roughly 200 ng DNA, corresponding to tens of thousands of T cell genomes. Data came from immunoSEQ multiplex PCR; TCRdb stores just in-frame clones and leaves some out. The profile shows about 2 million clones, about 94% of them singletons. On this clone: The target antigen is unknown.

Study results and caveats: The expectation was that sequencing depth would affect clonotype sharing among donors. The study found lower generation probabilities in non-shared clonotypes than in those shared by all four donors. What rarefaction showed was incomplete sorted-subset sequencing despite large depth.

The sequence was collected from a young man in good health. Sequences were obtained from naive CD8+ T cells sorted from blood.

CDR3: CASSLELSGPYEQYF. For the CDR3, the DNA is TGCGCCAGCAGCTTGGAGCTCTCGGGGCCCTACGAGCAGTACTTC. The chain is built from TRBV5-1 and TRBJ2-5; the D gene could be TRBD1 or TRBD2 (5 bases each). The DNA end lines up better with TRBJ2-7; the J call may be wrong. Germline CDR1 and CDR2: SGHRS and YFSETQ. The CDR3 consists of 15 residues.